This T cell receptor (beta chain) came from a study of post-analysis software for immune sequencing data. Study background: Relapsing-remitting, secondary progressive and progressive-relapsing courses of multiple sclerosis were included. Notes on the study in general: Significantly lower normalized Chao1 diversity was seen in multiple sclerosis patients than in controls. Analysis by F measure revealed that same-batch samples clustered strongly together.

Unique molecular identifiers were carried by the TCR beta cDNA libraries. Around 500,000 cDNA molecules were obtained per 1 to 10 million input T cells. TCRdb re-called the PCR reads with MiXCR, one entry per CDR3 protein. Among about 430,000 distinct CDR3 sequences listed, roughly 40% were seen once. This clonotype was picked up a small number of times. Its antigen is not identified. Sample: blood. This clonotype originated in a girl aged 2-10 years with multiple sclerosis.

The CDR3, as DNA: TGCAGCGTTGAACTCCCCAGGGAACCCCAAGAGACCCAGTACTTC. It specifies CSVELPREPQETQYF. The chain uses TRBV29-1 and TRBJ2-5; tentatively, D is TRBD1 (5 bases). Between the trimmed V and J ends, which lost 2 bases and 1 base, there was a span of 14 bases. Germline CDR1 SQVTM, CDR2 ANQGSEA. CDR3 size: 15 residues.